The T cell receptor beta chain under discussion was sequenced for a study of blood T cells in healthy people across ages. Study-level results: PBMCs were not sorted, which prevented a conclusive comparison of naive versus antigen-experienced cells.

A sample-barcoded 5' primer and a J-beta primer mix were used in a second PCR of roughly 7 to 11 cycles. TCRdb called the 5' RACE reads again in MiXCR, with one record for every CDR3 protein. The sample lists about 640,000 distinct CDR3 sequences, 58% seen once, with approximately 40% in the top ten. Every participating donor contributed 8.5 to 10 milliliters of peripheral blood through a draw. Extraction yielded at least 5 micrograms of total RNA per sample. Points on this clonotype: Its antigen is unknown.

The sequence was collected from a man in his sixties in good health. The sample consisted of blood.

The CDR3 here is CASSRGGAKYNEQFF. The DNA of the CDR3 is TGTGCCAGCAGTCGGGGGGGTGCCAAGTACAATGAGCAGTTCTTC. This chain uses TRBV6-1 with TRBJ2-1; 8 nucleotides match TRBD2. The V and J ends lost 5 bases and 4 bases, in that order; junction bases with no gene match: 7. CDR1 is MNHNS and CDR2 is SASEGT in the germline V gene. The CDR3 is 15 residues long.